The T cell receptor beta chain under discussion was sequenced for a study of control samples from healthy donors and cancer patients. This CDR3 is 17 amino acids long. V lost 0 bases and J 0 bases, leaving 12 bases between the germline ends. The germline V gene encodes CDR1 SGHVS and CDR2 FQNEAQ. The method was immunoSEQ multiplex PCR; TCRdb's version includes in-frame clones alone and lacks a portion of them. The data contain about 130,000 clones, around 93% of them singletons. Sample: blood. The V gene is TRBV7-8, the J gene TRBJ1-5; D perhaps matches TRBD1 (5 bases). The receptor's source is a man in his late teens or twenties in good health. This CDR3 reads CASSLARGPYSNQPQHF. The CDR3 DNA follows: TGTGCCAGCAGCTTAGCGCGGGGACCCTATAGCAATCAGCCCCAGCATTTT.